This T cell receptor beta chain originates from a study of cytotoxic CD8 clonotypes in ibrutinib-treated CLL. The overall study: The patient breakdown showed under 12 relapsed/refractory and under 16 treatment-naive cases, with about 18 IGHV unmutated. The taking of response samples occurred after a median about 13 months of treatment, with a range of 6 to 36.

From germline, CDR1 is MGHDK and CDR2 SYGVNS. Trimming removed 3 bases at V and 5 bases at J, with 10 bases between. The CDR3 extends over 13 amino acids. The data were produced by immunoSEQ multiplex PCR, yet TCRdb's version contains in-frame clones alone and is incomplete. The data show approximately 150,000 clones, with 84% seen just once and roughly 4.6% held by the top ten. Extraction of roughly 1.8 micrograms of genomic DNA from cryopreserved PBMCs supplied material for TCR beta libraries. General study findings and limits: Sampling time points were not equivalent between sustained-remission and progressing patients.

As for this clone: Antigen specificity is unknown.

The receptor was isolated from a human donor with chronic lymphocytic leukemia. The chain is built from TRBV25-1 and TRBJ1-1, with D unclear. The sequences come from PBMCs, collected after 24 months of ibrutinib treatment. The CDR3, as DNA: TGTGCCAGCAGTGAGGTCATTGGGACTGAAGCTTTCTTT. Amino acids: CASSEVIGTEAFF.